The source of this TCR beta chain is a study of sequential checkpoint blockade in melanoma. The treatment is: randomized to nivolumab then ipilimumab (arm A) or the reverse (arm B). Patients had received no earlier DNA-damaging chemotherapy. Data came from immunoSEQ multiplex PCR; TCRdb stores just in-frame clones and leaves some out. This sample has 20,000 to 25,000 clones, with roughly four fifths found just once. This CDR3 spans 15 amino acids. The germline CDR1 and CDR2 sequences are MDHEN and SYDVKM. V dropped 7 bases and J dropped 2 bases, with 17 bases sitting between them. The receptor was isolated from a human donor with melanoma. The material sequenced was CD8+ T cells sorted from blood (inferred from file names), taken from a patient given nivolumab and ipilimumab in sequence. The V gene is TRBV28, the J gene TRBJ1-1; possible D gene TRBD1, 5 bases. The DNA of the CDR3 is TGTGCCAGCAACATCCTACAGGCAATAAACACTGAAGCTTTCTTT. This codes for CASNILQAINTEAFF.